Presented here are 10 T cell receptor beta chains from one specimen sequenced in a study of Ad26.COV2.S vaccination and SARS-CoV-2 variants. Treatment defined: roughly 20 received Ad26.COV2.S at low or high dose, single or two shots; about 5 received placebo; per-sample allocation not given. Specimens were obtained on day 63 following the first vaccine or placebo injection. Here immunoSEQ multiplex PCR was the method, and the copy in TCRdb shows in-frame clones only, minus some. Altogether hundreds of thousands of clones are present, 75% to 95% being singletons, with the ten largest covering 12%. The sequencing here drew on peripheral blood, taken in a trial of Ad26.COV2.S vaccine versus placebo. The receptor set was obtained from a person aged 18-60 years who received the Ad26.COV2.S COVID-19 vaccine or a placebo.

The gene calls are TRBV30 and TRBJ1-5; 9 nucleotides match TRBD1. V dropped 6 bases and J dropped 4; count of bases not matched to a gene: 10. CDR3 length: 15 residues. Germline CDR1 is GTSNPN and CDR2 is SVGIG (reference sequence). The CDR3: CACKTGGAPNQPQHF. The CDR3 DNA is TGTGCCTGCAAAACAGGGGGCGCCCCGAATCAGCCCCAGCATTTT.

The chain combines TRBV2 with TRBJ1-2; a possible D gene is TRBD1 (5 bases). This CDR3 spans 14 amino acids. Germline V CDR1 and CDR2: SNHLY, FYNNEI. Trimming took off 6 bases at V and 3 bases at J, with 14 bases between the two ends. CDR3 residues: CASRMGGVDYGYTF. CDR3 nucleotides: TGTGCCAGCAGAATGGGGGGGGTGGACTATGGCTACACCTTC.

This clone has more than one count but fewer than ten. This chain's CDR3 is CASSIGTSGSDEQYF. The DNA for the CDR3 is TGTGCCAGCAGCATCGGGACTAGCGGGAGTGACGAGCAGTACTTC. The chain joins TRBV7-3 to TRBJ2-7, with TRBD2 matching over 14 bases. The CDR3 runs to 15 residues. CDR1 and CDR2 from the germline V gene are SGHTA and FQGTGA. V gave up 5 bases and J gave up 5 bases; unmatched junction bases: 5.

The chain is built from TRBV5-1 and TRBJ1-5; D is perhaps TRBD1 (5 bases). The CDR3 extends over 15 amino acids. Trimming stripped 4 bases from V and 0 bases from J, with 11 bases between. The germline gives CDR1 SGHRS, CDR2 YFSETQ. The CDR3 spells CASSPGTLSNQPQHF. The CDR3 DNA follows: TGCGCCAGCAGCCCAGGGACCCTTAGCAATCAGCCCCAGCATTTT. The entire variable domain, with the rest obtained from reference TRBV5-1 and TRBJ1-5, is as follows: KAGVTQTPRYLIKTRGQQVTLSCSPISGHRSVSWYQQTPGQGLQFLFEYFSETQRNKGNFPGRFSGRQFSNSRSEMNVSTLELGDSALYLCASSPGTLSNQPQHFGDGTRLSIL.

The gene calls are TRBV29-1 and TRBJ2-7, with TRBD2 as a possible D gene (6 bases). With 5 bases removed from V and 3 bases from J, the gap between germline ends came to 29 bases. Germline CDR1 and CDR2: SQVTM and ANQGSEA. The CDR3 has 18 amino acids. Here the CDR3 DNA reads TGCAGCGTTTTCCCGGACATGGGTTTAAGTTCGGGAGTCTACGAGCAGTACTTC. This translates into CSVFPDMGLSSGVYEQYF.

The chain carries TRBV13 and TRBJ1-4; TRBD1 aligns across 7 bases. J gave up 7 bases and V 5 bases, and 4 bases lay outside the gene matches. This CDR3 contains 13 residues. Germline V gives CDR1 PRHDT, CDR2 FYEKMQ (reference sequence). The CDR3 here is CASSVYRGEKLFF. The CDR3 region has the DNA TGTGCCAGCAGCGTGTACAGGGGTGAAAAACTGTTTTTT.

The J gene is TRBJ2-1, the V gene TRBV9, with 8 bases identical to TRBD2. The V and J ends lost 2 bases and 4 bases, in that order; junction bases with no gene match: 17. This CDR3 spans 19 amino acids. Germline assignment: CDR1 SGDLS and CDR2 YYNGEE. The CDR3 DNA follows: TGTGCCAGCAGCGTCGGCCCCCAGAGGGCTAGCGGGCTATACAATGAGCAGTTCTTC. Its protein is CASSVGPQRASGLYNEQFF.

The chain joins TRBV9 to TRBJ2-3; D is possibly TRBD2 (5 bases). This CDR3 is 16 amino acids long. The V and J ends lost 4 bases and 0 bases respectively, with 15 bases between them. Germline V lookup: CDR1 SGDLS, CDR2 YYNGEE. CDR3 DNA: TGTGCCAGCAGCCCGCCGCTGGGAGCTAGCACAGATACGCAGTATTTT. It codes for CASSPPLGASTDTQYF.

The rearrangement uses TRBV29-1 and TRBJ1-1, with D maybe TRBD1 (5 bases). Germline V gene lookup returns CDR1 SQVTM and CDR2 ANQGSEA. The CDR3 contains 12 residues. The V gene lost 2 bases and the J gene lost 7 bases, with 11 bases spanning the gap. Here the CDR3 reads CSVETGPGEAFF. DNA for the CDR3: TGCAGCGTTGAAACAGGTCCAGGTGAAGCTTTCTTT.

The chain combines TRBV7-8 with TRBJ2-7; TRBD1 aligns across 9 bases. Germline-derived CDR1 and CDR2 are SGHVS and FQNEAQ. V was pared by 5 bases and J by 4 bases, with 9 bases of the junction left unmatched. The CDR3 extends over 15 amino acids. The CDR3 DNA reads as TGTGCCAGCAGCCCAGGGACAGGGACAAGGTACGAGCAGTACTTC. Protein sequence: CASSPGTGTRYEQYF.